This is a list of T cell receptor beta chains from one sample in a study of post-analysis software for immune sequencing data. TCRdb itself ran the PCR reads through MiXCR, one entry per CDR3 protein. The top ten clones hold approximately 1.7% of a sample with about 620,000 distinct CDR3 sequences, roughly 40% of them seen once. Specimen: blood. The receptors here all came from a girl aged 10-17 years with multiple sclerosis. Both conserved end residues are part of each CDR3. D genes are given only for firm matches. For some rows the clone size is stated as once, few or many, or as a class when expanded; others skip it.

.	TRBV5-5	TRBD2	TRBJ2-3	CASSWEGWGDTQYF	TGTGCCAGCAGCTGGGAGGGGTGGGGAGATACGCAGTATTTT
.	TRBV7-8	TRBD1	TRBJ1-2	CASSLGEGALIYGFTF	TGTGCCAGCAGCTTAGGCGAGGGGGCCCTTATCTATGGCTTCACCTTC
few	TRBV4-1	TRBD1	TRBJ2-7	CASSQEDRGSYEQYF	TGCGCCAGCAGCCAAGAAGACAGGGGGAGCTACGAGCAGTACTTC
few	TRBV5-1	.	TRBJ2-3	CASSLAPGPGPGDTQYF	TGCGCCAGCAGCTTGGCTCCGGGACCGGGGCCAGGAGATACGCAGTATTTT
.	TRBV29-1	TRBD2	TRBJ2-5	CSGGGGEQETQYF	TGCAGCGGTGGCGGGGGGGAGCAAGAGACCCAGTACTTC
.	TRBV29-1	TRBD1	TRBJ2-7	CSHKGAGYEQYF	TGCAGCCATAAGGGGGCAGGCTACGAGCAGTACTTC
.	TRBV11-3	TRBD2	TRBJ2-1	CASSLGSSGTYNEQFF	TGTGCCAGCAGCTTAGGCTCTAGCGGAACTTACAATGAGCAGTTCTTC
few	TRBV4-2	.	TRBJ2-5	CASSQDRQEDQYF	TGTGCCAGCAGCCAAGATCGGCAGGAGGACCAGTACTTC
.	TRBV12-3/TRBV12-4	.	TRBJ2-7	CASSLTQRTSGEQYF	TGTGCCAGCAGTTTAACCCAACGGACGTCGGGAGAGCAGTACTTC
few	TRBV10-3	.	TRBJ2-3	CATTGEDTQYF	TGTGCCACCACGGGCGAGGATACGCAGTATTTT
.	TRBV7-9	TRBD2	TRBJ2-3	CASSITSGRTLDTQYF	TGTGCCAGCAGCATCACTAGCGGGAGGACCTTAGATACGCAGTATTTT
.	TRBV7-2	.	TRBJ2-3	CASSLASVPFGDTQYF	TGTGCCAGCAGCTTAGCTAGCGTCCCATTTGGAGATACGCAGTATTTT
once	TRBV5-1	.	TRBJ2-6	CVSSLPAAGANVLTF	TGCGTCAGCAGCTTGCCCGCGGCTGGGGCCAACGTCCTGACTTTC
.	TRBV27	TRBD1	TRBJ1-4	CASSPRLRDSATNEKLFF	TGTGCCAGCAGCCCTCGACTCCGGGACAGCGCAACTAATGAAAAACTGTTTTTT
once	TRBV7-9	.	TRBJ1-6	CASSSPGPNSPLHF	TGTGCCAGCAGCTCCCCGGGGCCCAATTCACCCCTCCACTTT
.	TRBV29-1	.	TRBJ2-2	CSVIDHRLNTGELFF	TGCAGCGTCATTGATCACAGATTGAACACCGGGGAGCTGTTTTTT
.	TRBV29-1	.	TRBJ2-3	CSVMPGISSTDTQYF	TGCAGCGTCATGCCAGGTATCTCTAGCACAGATACGCAGTATTTT